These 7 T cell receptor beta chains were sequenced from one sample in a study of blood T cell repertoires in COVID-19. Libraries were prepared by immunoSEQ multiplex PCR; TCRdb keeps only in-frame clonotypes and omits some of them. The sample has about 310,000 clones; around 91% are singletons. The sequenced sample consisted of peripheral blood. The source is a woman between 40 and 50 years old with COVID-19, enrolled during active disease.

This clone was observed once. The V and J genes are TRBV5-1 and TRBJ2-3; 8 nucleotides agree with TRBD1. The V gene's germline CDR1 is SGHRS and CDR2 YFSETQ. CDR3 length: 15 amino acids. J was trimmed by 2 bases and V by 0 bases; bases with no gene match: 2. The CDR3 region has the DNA TGCGCCAGCAGCTTGGGACAGGGGCCCACAGATACGCAGTATTTT. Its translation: CASSLGQGPTDTQYF.

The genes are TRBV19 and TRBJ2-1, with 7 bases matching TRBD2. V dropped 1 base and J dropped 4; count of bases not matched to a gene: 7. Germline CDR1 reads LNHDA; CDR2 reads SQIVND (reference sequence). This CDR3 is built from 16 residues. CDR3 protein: CASSIAGGVLYNEQFF. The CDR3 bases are TGTGCCAGTAGTATAGCGGGAGGCGTCCTTTACAATGAGCAGTTCTTC.

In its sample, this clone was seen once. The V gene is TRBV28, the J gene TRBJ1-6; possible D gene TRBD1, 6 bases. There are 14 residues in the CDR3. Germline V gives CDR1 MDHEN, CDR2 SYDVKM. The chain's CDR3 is CASAGTSIQSPLHF. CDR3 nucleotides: TGTGCATCAGCAGGGACATCGATCCAATCACCCCTCCACTTT. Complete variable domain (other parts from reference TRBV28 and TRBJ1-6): DVKVTQSSRYLVKRTGEKVFLECVQDMDHENMFWYRQDPGLGLRLIYFSYDVKMKEKGDIPEGYSVSREKKERFSLILESASTNQTSMYLCASAGTSIQSPLHFGNGTRLTVT.

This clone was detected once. The CDR3, as DNA: TGTGCCAGCAGTCCAGGGTGGGGCTACACCTTC. It encodes CASSPGWGYTF. V usage is TRBV12-3 or TRBV12-4 and J usage is TRBJ1-2; maybe TRBD1 (5 bases). This CDR3 has 11 amino acids. Between the trimmed V and J ends, which lost 5 bases and 8 bases, there was a span of 9 bases.

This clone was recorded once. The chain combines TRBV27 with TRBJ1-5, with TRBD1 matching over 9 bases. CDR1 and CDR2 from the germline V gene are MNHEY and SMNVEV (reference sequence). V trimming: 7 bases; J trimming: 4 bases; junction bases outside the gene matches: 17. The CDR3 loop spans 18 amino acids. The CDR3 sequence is CASKKRQGVDINNQPQHF. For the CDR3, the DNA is TGTGCCAGCAAAAAGAGACAGGGGGTGGATATTAATAATCAGCCCCAGCATTTT.

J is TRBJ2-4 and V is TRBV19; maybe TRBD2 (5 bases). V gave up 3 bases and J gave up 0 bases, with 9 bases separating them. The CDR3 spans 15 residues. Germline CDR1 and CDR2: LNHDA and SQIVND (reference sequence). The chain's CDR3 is CASSIPTIAKNIQYF. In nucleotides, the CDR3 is TGTGCCAGTAGTATCCCGACTATAGCCAAAAACATTCAGTACTTC.

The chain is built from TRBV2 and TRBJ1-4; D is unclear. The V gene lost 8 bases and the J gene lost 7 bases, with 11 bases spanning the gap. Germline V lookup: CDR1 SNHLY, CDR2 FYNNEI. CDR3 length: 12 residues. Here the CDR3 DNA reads TGTGCCAGCCGATCTGGCCCTGAAAAACTGTTTTTT. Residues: CASRSGPEKLFF.